The 15 T cell receptor beta chains reported below all come from one sample, sequenced in a study of graft-versus-host responses after intestinal transplantation. Repertoires were generated with immunoSEQ multiplex PCR, while TCRdb's copy carries only in-frame clones and drops some. The data contain some 100,000 clones, around 93% of them seen just once; the ten biggest clones take up about 1.1%. Their antigens remain unidentified. The material sequenced was unstimulated CD8+ T cells sorted from spleen or lymph node cells, taken before transplant. The receptors were gathered from a human donor who was the organ donor for an intestinal transplant.

The V call is TRBV15, the J call TRBJ1-2; D may be TRBD1 (5 bases). Trimming cost V 3 bases and J 0 bases, with 17 bases left between them. CDR1 LNHNV and CDR2 YYDKDF come from the germline V gene (reference sequence). The CDR3 has 17 amino acids. For the CDR3, the DNA is TGTGCCACCAGCAGGTCAGACAGCCCACCTGCTAACTATGGCTACACCTTC. Translated: CATSRSDSPPANYGYTF.

The rearrangement uses TRBV15 and TRBJ1-5, with D uncertain. Germline CDR1 reads LNHNV; CDR2 reads YYDKDF (reference sequence). Trimming removed 1 base at V and 2 bases at J, with 9 bases between. This CDR3 region has 15 residues. CDR3 protein: CATSRVGGGNQPQHF. For the CDR3, the DNA is TGTGCCACCAGCAGAGTCGGAGGCGGCAATCAGCCCCAGCATTTT.

The rearrangement uses TRBV19 and TRBJ1-5; perhaps TRBD1 as D (6 bases). The V and J ends lost 7 bases and 3 bases respectively, with 16 bases between them. Germline CDR1 and CDR2: LNHDA and SQIVND (reference sequence). This CDR3 region has 15 residues. CDR3 protein: CASTGRTADNQPQHF. The CDR3 DNA reads as TGTGCCAGTACGGGGCGGACAGCAGACAATCAGCCCCAGCATTTT.

CDR3 in amino acids: CASSSPLDRSGYTF. CDR3 DNA: TGTGCCAGCAGCAGCCCCCTGGACAGGAGTGGCTACACCTTC. The rearrangement uses TRBV11-2 and TRBJ1-2; 7 nucleotides align to TRBD1. This CDR3 contains 14 residues. Germline CDR1 reads SGHAT; CDR2 reads FQNNGV. Trimming took 5 bases from V and 7 from J; bases not matched to a gene: 10.

This CDR3 is CASSPRLAGEDPIEQYF. CDR3 nucleotides: TGTGCCAGCAGCCCCCGACTAGCGGGGGAGGATCCCATCGAGCAGTACTTC. The chain combines TRBV7-2 with TRBJ2-7; 12 bases fit TRBD2. The CDR3 covers 17 residues. CDR1 is SGHTA, CDR2 FQGNSA, per germline. Losses at the gene ends were 5 bases for V and 6 bases for J; bases not matched to a gene: 14.

This chain links TRBV25-1 with TRBJ2-1; D is possibly TRBD2 (5 bases). Germline lookup yields CDR1 MGHDK and CDR2 SYGVNS. This CDR3 is 13 amino acids long. The V end lost 6 bases, the J end lost 9 bases, and 15 bases lay between the germline ends. The CDR3 sequence: CASRVREWGEQFF. The DNA of the CDR3 is TGTGCCAGCAGAGTACGGGAATGGGGTGAGCAGTTCTTC.

V gene TRBV28 combines with J gene TRBJ1-4; no clear D gene. V shed 3 bases and J shed 4 bases, with 9 bases lying between them. The CDR3 length is 14 residues. Germline loops: CDR1 MDHEN, CDR2 SYDVKM. The DNA of the CDR3 is TGTGCCAGCAGTTTCAGGCGCAATAATGAAAAACTGTTTTTT. Translated: CASSFRRNNEKLFF.

The chain uses TRBV28 and TRBJ2-5, with D perhaps matching TRBD1 (5 bases). The J call may be faulty, since TRBJ2-7 better matches the DNA end. The CDR3 is 13 residues long. Germline V gene sequence: CDR1 MDHEN, CDR2 SYDVKM. CDR3 nucleotides: TGTGCCAGCAGGGCACCTAGGGGTTACGAGCAGTACTTC. This sequence encodes CASRAPRGYEQYF.

CDR3 sequence: CASSTRGLAGGPSVDEQYF. CDR3 in DNA: TGTGCCAGCAGCACAAGAGGACTAGCGGGAGGCCCCAGCGTCGACGAGCAGTACTTC. The genes are TRBV21-1 and TRBJ2-7; the tabulated D call, TRBD2, remains unverified against the DNA. TRBV21-1 is flagged as a pseudogene. CDR3 length equals 19 residues.

This clone was observed a handful of times. The rearrangement links TRBV25-1 to TRBJ1-2, with D uncertain. The V gene lost 10 bases and the J gene lost 8 bases, with 14 bases spanning the gap. Germline V gene lookup returns CDR1 MGHDK and CDR2 SYGVNS. The CDR3 length is 11 residues. CDR3 loop: CAIHHPGGYTF. As DNA, the CDR3 is TGTGCCATCCATCACCCTGGCGGCTACACCTTC.

The rearrangement links TRBV28 to TRBJ2-1, with D possibly matching TRBD1 (5 bases). The CDR3 is 16 amino acids. The V end lost 7 bases, the J end lost 5 bases, and 21 bases lay between the germline ends. The V gene's germline CDR1 is MDHEN and CDR2 SYDVKM. CDR3 sequence reads: CASMTQAYHRDNEQFF. The CDR3 region has the DNA TGTGCCAGCATGACACAGGCCTATCACCGGGACAATGAGCAGTTCTTC.

The chain couples TRBV27 to TRBJ2-7; TRBD2 matches at 11 bases. Trimming took 2 bases from V and 4 from J; bases not matched to a gene: 10. The CDR3 runs to 17 residues. CDR1 and CDR2 (germline): MNHEY, SMNVEV (reference sequence). The CDR3 loop is CASSLRRATSGSYEQYF. CDR3 coding DNA: TGTGCCAGCAGTTTACGGAGGGCTACTAGCGGGAGTTACGAGCAGTACTTC.

This clone has just one count. This chain joins TRBV25-1 and TRBJ2-2; the D gene is possibly TRBD1 (5 bases). This CDR3 spans 13 amino acids. CDR1 is MGHDK, CDR2 SYGVNS, per germline. Trimming pared 4 bases from V and 7 bases from J, leaving 10 bases between. The CDR3 region is CASSAQTGGELFF. The CDR3 nucleotides are TGTGCCAGCAGTGCCCAAACAGGCGGGGAGCTGTTTTTT.

The sample holds one count of this clone. The V and J genes are TRBV27 and TRBJ2-5; D unresolved. Gene TRBJ2-7 matches the end of the DNA better, so the J call may be wrong. This CDR3 comprises 13 residues. The germline V gene encodes CDR1 MNHEY and CDR2 SMNVEV (reference sequence). This CDR3 reads CASSSSLYYEQYF. CDR3 sequence (DNA): TGTGCCAGCAGTTCGTCACTGTACTACGAGCAGTACTTC.

This chain links TRBV6-5 with TRBJ1-2; the D is unclear. Looked up from germline, CDR1 is MNHEY and CDR2 is SVGAGI. Trimming shortened V by 2 bases and J by 8 bases, and 15 bases separated the two germline ends. The CDR3 spans 14 residues. This CDR3 reads CASSYVGDLAGYTF. The CDR3 nucleotides are TGTGCCAGCAGTTACGTCGGGGATTTGGCGGGCTACACCTTC.